This passage covers 8 T cell receptor beta chains from one sample sequenced in a study of T cells after yellow fever vaccination. TCRdb independently ran MiXCR on the 5' RACE reads; one entry per CDR3 protein. This sample carries 200,000 to 250,000 distinct CDR3 sequences, 6.9% of them seen once, and the ten largest clones take roughly 0.93%. The material was CD4+ T cells sorted from PBMCs, obtained 15 days after the yellow fever booster vaccination. These receptors all stem from a man aged 25-45 years who received the YFV17D yellow fever vaccine.

The chain couples TRBV29-1 to TRBJ2-2; D is unclear. Germline CDR1 reads SQVTM; CDR2 reads ANQGSEA. The CDR3 totals 13 residues. Trimming took off 6 bases at V and 1 base at J, with 9 bases between the two ends. DNA of the CDR3: TGCAGCGTCCGCCGATTGAACACCGGGGAGCTGTTTTTT. Residues: CSVRRLNTGELFF.

The rearrangement links TRBV18 to TRBJ2-1; a weak D match, TRBD1 (6 bases). From germline, CDR1 is KGHSH and CDR2 LQKENI. There are 15 residues in the CDR3. V lost 2 bases and J lost 3, with 11 bases in between. Written as DNA, the CDR3 is TGTGCCAGCTCACCAACAGGGAATAACTACAATGAGCAGTTCTTC. Amino acids: CASSPTGNNYNEQFF.

There are many counts of this clonotype. This chain uses TRBV4-2 with TRBJ1-5, with D perhaps TRBD1 (6 bases). There are 13 residues in the CDR3. V was shortened by 4 bases and J by 6 bases, with 10 bases between the two germline ends. Germline V gives CDR1 LGHNA, CDR2 YNFKEQ. CDR3 region: CASSREQGQPQHF. CDR3 coding DNA: TGTGCCAGCAGCCGCGAACAGGGTCAGCCCCAGCATTTT.

V gene TRBV9 combines with J gene TRBJ2-1, with a weak D call TRBD2 (6 bases). CDR1 and CDR2 (germline): SGDLS, YYNGEE. The CDR3 is 16 residues long. Trimming cost V 4 bases and J 1 base, with 15 bases left between them. The CDR3 protein is CASSPIGRSSYNEQFF. The CDR3 DNA follows: TGTGCCAGCAGCCCTATCGGGAGATCTTCCTACAATGAGCAGTTCTTC.

The sample holds many counts of this clonotype. V and J are TRBV7-2 and TRBJ2-2; no firm D call. Germline assignment: CDR1 SGHTA and CDR2 FQGNSA. CDR3 size: 15 residues. The V end lost 0 bases, the J end lost 2 bases, and 7 bases lay between the germline ends. CDR3 in DNA: TGTGCCAGCAGCTTAGCCCCGACAAACACCGGGGAGCTGTTTTTT. Translating gives CASSLAPTNTGELFF.

Concerning this clonotype itself: A clone one base away is much larger, so this may be a read error. The chain uses TRBV7-2 and TRBJ2-3; D ambiguous. V lost 2 bases and J 2 bases, leaving 11 bases between the germline ends. This CDR3 is built from 15 residues. Germline V CDR1 and CDR2: SGHTA, FQGNSA. CDR3 DNA: TGTGCCAGCAGCTTATTAGGGCCAATCACAGATACGCAGTATTTT. It yields the protein CASSLLGPITDTQYF.

This clonotype was counted between two and nine times. The chain links TRBV12-3 or TRBV12-4 to TRBJ2-1; possible D gene TRBD1, 5 bases. This CDR3 spans 13 amino acids. The V and J ends lost 5 bases and 8 bases respectively, with 13 bases between them. CDR3 nucleotide sequence: TGTGCCAGCAGTACCGGTGGGGCCTATGAGCAGTTCTTC. This sequence encodes CASSTGGAYEQFF.

This clonotype appeared a few times. The chain employs TRBV7-9 and TRBJ1-1, with no clear D. The CDR3 extends over 15 amino acids. Per the germline V gene, CDR1 is SEHNR and CDR2 is FQNEAQ (reference sequence). Trimming removed 2 bases at V and 1 base at J, with 11 bases between. DNA for the CDR3: TGTGCCAGCAGCTTAATGTGGGTGCGGAACACTGAAGCTTTCTTT. Translating gives CASSLMWVRNTEAFF.